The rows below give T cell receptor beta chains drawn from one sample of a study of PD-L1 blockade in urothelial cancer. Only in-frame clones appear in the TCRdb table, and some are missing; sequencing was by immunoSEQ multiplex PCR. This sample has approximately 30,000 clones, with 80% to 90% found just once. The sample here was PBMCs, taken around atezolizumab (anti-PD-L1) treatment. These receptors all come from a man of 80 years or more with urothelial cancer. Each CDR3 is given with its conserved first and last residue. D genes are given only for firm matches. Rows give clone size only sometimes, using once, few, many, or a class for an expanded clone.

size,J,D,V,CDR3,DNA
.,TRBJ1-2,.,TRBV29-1,CSVGGGSGYGYTF,TGCAGCGTCGGGGGGGGGAGCGGCTATGGCTACACCTTC
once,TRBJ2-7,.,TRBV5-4,CASSLGSGTGSYEQYF,TGTGCCAGCAGCTTGGGAAGCGGTACGGGCTCCTACGAGCAGTACTTC
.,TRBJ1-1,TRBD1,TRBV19,CASSSLQGAGGTEAFF,TGTGCCAGTAGTAGTTTGCAGGGGGCCGGCGGGACTGAAGCTTTCTTT
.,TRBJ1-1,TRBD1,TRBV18,CASSPTGSATEAFF,TGTGCCAGCTCCCCGACAGGGAGCGCCACTGAAGCTTTCTTT
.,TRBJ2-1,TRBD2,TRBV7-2,CASSLARTSGSLGNEQFF,TGTGCCAGCAGCTTAGCCCGGACTAGCGGGAGCTTAGGCAATGAGCAGTTCTTC
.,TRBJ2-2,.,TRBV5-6,CASSRPGGAGTGELFF,TGTGCCAGCAGCCGTCCGGGGGGCGCGGGCACCGGGGAGCTGTTTTTT
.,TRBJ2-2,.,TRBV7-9,CAMPGRSGRNTGELFF,TGTGCCATGCCGGGGAGGAGCGGGCGGAACACCGGGGAGCTGTTTTTT
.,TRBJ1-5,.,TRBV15,CATSRARDNQPQHF,TGTGCCACCAGCAGAGCCAGGGATAATCAGCCCCAGCATTTT
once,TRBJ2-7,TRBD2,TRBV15,CATSRDPGGSYEQYF,TGTGCCACCAGCAGAGATCCGGGGGGGTCCTACGAGCAGTACTTC
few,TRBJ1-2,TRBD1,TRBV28,CASRVRDRANYGYTF,TGTGCCAGCAGGGTTCGGGACAGGGCTAACTATGGCTACACCTTC
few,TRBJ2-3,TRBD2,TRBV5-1,CASSLYSSGRTGDTQYF,TGCGCCAGCAGCTTGTACTCTAGCGGGAGAACGGGCGATACGCAGTATTTT
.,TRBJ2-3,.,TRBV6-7,CASSYSMGGAADTQYF,TGTGCCAGCAGTTACTCGATGGGGGGGGCCGCAGATACGCAGTATTTT
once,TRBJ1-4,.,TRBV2,CASSVQGKGEKLFF,TGTGCCAGCAGTGTACAGGGAAAGGGTGAAAAACTGTTTTTT
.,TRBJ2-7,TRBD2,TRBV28,CASSLTSGNPEQYF,TGTGCCAGCAGTTTAACTAGCGGGAATCCCGAGCAGTACTTC
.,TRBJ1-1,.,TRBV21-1,CASSVKTRNTEAFF,TGTGCCAGCAGCGTAAAGACAAGAAACACTGAAGCTTTCTTT
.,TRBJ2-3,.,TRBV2,CASTGLESSGDTQYF,TGTGCCAGCACGGGATTAGAGAGTTCTGGGGATACGCAGTATTTT
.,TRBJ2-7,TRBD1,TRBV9,CASSVGTGPYEQYF,TGTGCCAGCAGCGTAGGGACAGGGCCCTACGAGCAGTACTTC
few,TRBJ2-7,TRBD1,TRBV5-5,CASSLRDSYEQYF,TGTGCCAGCAGCTTGAGGGACAGCTACGAGCAGTACTTC
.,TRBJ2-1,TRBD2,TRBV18,CASSLPGLAGKSEQFF,TGTGCCAGCTCACTACCGGGACTAGCGGGCAAATCGGAGCAGTTCTTC
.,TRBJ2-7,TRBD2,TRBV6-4,CASRDLSGRARNEAYEQYF,TGTGCCAGCAGGGATCTTAGCGGGAGGGCCAGAAACGAAGCCTACGAGCAGTACTTC
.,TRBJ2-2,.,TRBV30,CAWSHGGNTGELFF,TGTGCCTGGAGTCACGGGGGTAACACCGGGGAGCTGTTTTTT
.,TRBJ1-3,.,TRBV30,CAGSRGAADTIYF,TGTGCCGGAAGCAGGGGTGCGGCAGACACCATATATTTT
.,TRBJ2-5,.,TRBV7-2,CASSPSGTKREETQYF,TGTGCCAGCAGCCCGTCCGGGACAAAGAGGGAAGAGACCCAGTACTTC
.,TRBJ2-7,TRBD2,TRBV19,CASSLAGSNEQYF,TGTGCCAGTAGTTTAGCGGGATCGAACGAGCAGTACTTC
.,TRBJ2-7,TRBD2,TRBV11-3,CASSAASGAIYEQYF,TGTGCCAGCAGCGCCGCTAGCGGGGCGATCTACGAGCAGTACTTC
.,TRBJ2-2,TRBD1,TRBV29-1,CSVAKGANTGELFF,TGCAGCGTTGCAAAGGGGGCTAACACCGGGGAGCTGTTTTTT
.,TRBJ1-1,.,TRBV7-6,CASSSRRDTEAFF,TGTGCCAGCAGCTCTAGGAGGGACACTGAAGCTTTCTTT
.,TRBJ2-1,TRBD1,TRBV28,CASSPYLRDRGRYEQFF,TGTGCCAGCAGTCCCTACCTCCGGGACAGGGGGCGGTATGAGCAGTTCTTC
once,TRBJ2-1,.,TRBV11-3,CASSSPGYNEQFF,TGTGCCAGCAGCTCCCCGGGTTACAATGAGCAGTTCTTC
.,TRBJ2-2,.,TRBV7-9,CASSPTNTGELFF,TGTGCCAGCAGCCCAACTAACACCGGGGAGCTGTTTTTT
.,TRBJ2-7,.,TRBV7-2,CASSFSRGPYEQYF,TGTGCCAGCAGCTTCAGCAGGGGTCCCTACGAGCAGTACTTC
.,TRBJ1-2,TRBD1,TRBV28,CASTTSDRDYGYTF,TGTGCCAGTACTACCTCGGACAGGGACTATGGCTACACCTTC
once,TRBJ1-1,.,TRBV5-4,CASSLGLGGGGNTEAFF,TGTGCCAGCAGCTTGGGGCTTGGGGGAGGGGGGAACACTGAAGCTTTCTTT
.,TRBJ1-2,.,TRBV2,CASSEREDGGYTF,TGTGCCAGCAGTGAGAGGGAAGACGGTGGCTACACCTTC
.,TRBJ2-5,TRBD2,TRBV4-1,CASSQGRTSGIEETQYF,TGCGCCAGCAGCCAAGGTAGGACTAGCGGGATCGAAGAGACCCAGTACTTC
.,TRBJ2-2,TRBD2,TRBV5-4,CASSSKLAGDSRELFF,TGTGCCAGCAGCTCGAAACTAGCGGGAGATTCCAGGGAGCTGTTTTTT
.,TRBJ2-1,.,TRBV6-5,CATRGSAGYNEQFF,TGTGCCACCAGGGGTTCAGCGGGATACAATGAGCAGTTCTTC
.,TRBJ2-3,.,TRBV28,CASSPPGQLTDTQYF,TGTGCCAGCAGCCCCCCCGGACAGCTTACAGATACGCAGTATTTT
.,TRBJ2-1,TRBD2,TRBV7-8,CASSLGGARESNEQFF,TGTGCCAGCAGCTTAGGCGGGGCGCGGGAGAGCAATGAGCAGTTCTTC
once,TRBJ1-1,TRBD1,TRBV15,CATSRERYWDSNTEAFF,TGTGCCACCAGCAGGGAGAGGTACTGGGACAGTAACACTGAAGCTTTCTTT
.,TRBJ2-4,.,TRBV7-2,CASSLDPGWDIQYF,TGTGCCAGCAGCTTAGATCCAGGGTGGGACATTCAGTACTTC
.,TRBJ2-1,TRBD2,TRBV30,CAWSDGTSGGGYNEQFF,TGTGCCTGGAGTGATGGGACTAGCGGGGGGGGATACAATGAGCAGTTCTTC
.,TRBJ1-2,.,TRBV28,CASSLNAGLGGYTF,TGTGCCAGCAGTTTAAATGCAGGGTTAGGAGGCTACACCTTC
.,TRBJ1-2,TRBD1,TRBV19,CASSPRQGAGYTF,TGTGCCAGTAGTCCTAGACAGGGGGCTGGCTACACCTTC
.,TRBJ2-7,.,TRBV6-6,CASSAPATYEQYF,TGTGCCAGCAGTGCGCCCGCTACCTACGAGCAGTACTTC